What follows describes a single T cell receptor beta chain. What it binds is not known. This sample was included in a study of cytomegalovirus exposure and HLA in healthy donors. Overall study findings and caveats: The tendency of first-cohort TCR clusters to co-occur in the roughly 120 validation repertoires was identified by a subsequent analysis. Altogether, more than 150 TCR beta chains were recorded as cytomegalovirus-associated.

Measured with immunoSEQ multiplex PCR; TCRdb has only the in-frame clones, and not every one. This sample has 75,000 to 100,000 clones, with 95% to 98% found just once. The CDR3 has 13 amino acids. Germline V lookup: CDR1 LGHNA, CDR2 YNFKEQ. V lost 2 bases to trimming and J lost 4 bases, with 9 bases between them. The source material was PBMCs. This clonotype originated in a man aged 18 to 29 in good health and CMV-seronegative. This rearrangement joins TRBV4-2 to TRBJ2-7; weak D call: TRBD1 (5 bases). CDR3 in amino acids: CASSQNPGYEQYV. The CDR3, as DNA: TGTGCCAGCAGCCAAAACCCAGGGTACGAGCAGTACGTC.